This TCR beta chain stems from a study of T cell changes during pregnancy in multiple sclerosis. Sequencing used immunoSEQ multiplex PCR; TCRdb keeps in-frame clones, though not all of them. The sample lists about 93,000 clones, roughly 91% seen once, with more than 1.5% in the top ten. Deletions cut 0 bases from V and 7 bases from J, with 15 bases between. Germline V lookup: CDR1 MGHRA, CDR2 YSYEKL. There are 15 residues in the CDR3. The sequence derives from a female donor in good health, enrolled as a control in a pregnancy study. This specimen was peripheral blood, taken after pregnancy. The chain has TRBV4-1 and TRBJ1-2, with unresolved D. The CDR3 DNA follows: TGCGCCAGCAGCCAAGATACGGGCGGGCGGGGTGGCTACACCTTC. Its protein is CASSQDTGGRGGYTF.